This T cell receptor beta chain is from a study of T-cell memory formation after mild COVID-19. 5'RACE with constant-segment primers built TCRalpha and TCRbeta cDNA libraries with UMIs. TCRdb re-called the 5' RACE reads with MiXCR, one entry per CDR3 protein. The sample has under 550,000 distinct CDR3 sequences; about 18% are singletons. Between the trimmed V and J ends, which lost 4 bases and 5 bases, there was a span of 11 bases. Germline V gene data show CDR1 as SGHVS and CDR2 as FNYEAQ. This CDR3 region has 13 residues. Findings and limits, study-wide: SARS-CoV-2 specificity of second-wave clones peaking day 37 was unconfirmed. Contracting clones localized mainly to CM and EM when CD4+ and mainly to EMRA when CD8+. Among clones contracting day 15 to 85, CD4/CD8 was balanced, whereas later expanders leaned CD4+.

In this sample, this clonotype turned up a few times. The antigen is undetermined. Sequencing was done on a sample of PBMCs or a T cell subset sorted from them (not recorded which). This sequence was found in an adult woman who had mild COVID-19 (a few samples of this study predate the infection). Cell type and time point are not known. The chain recombines TRBV7-6 with TRBJ2-5; D not certain. CDR3: CASSSTPPETQYF. CDR3 coding DNA: TGTGCCAGCAGCTCCACCCCCCCTGAGACCCAGTACTTC.